This is a list of T cell receptor beta chains from one sample in a study of a mutant IDH1 vaccine in newly diagnosed glioma. These receptors have no known antigen. Method: immunoSEQ multiplex PCR; TCRdb's copy keeps in-frame clones and lacks some. The table records some 50,000 clones, less than 65% of them present only once. The sequencing used peripheral blood mononuclear cells (PBMCs), collected from a glioma patient whose treatment included an IDH1 peptide vaccine. The receptors come from a middle-aged man with glioma. Some clones in this sample may be carry-over from other donors' samples. Each CDR3 is given with its conserved first and last residue. The D gene is left open where the match is weak. Size is stated for part of the rows, as once, few or many counts, or as a class when the clone is expanded.

>TRBV5-4|.|TRBD1|14|TRBJ1-1
TGTGCCAGCAGCATACAGGGGGGGAACACTGAAGCTTTCTTT
CASSIQGGNTEAFF
>TRBV7-2|.|TRBD1|15|TRBJ2-7
TGTGCCAGCAGCTTGGAGGGGACAGGGGACTACGAGCAGTACTTC
CASSLEGTGDYEQYF
>TRBV7-9|.|.|15|TRBJ1-5
TGTGCCAGCAGCTTAGGAACTGGACAAGGGTTGCCCCAGCATTTT
CASSLGTGQGLPQHF
>TRBV10-1|.|TRBD2|14|TRBJ2-1
TGCGCCAGCAGCCTAGCGGGGGGAAACAATGAGCAGTTCTTC
CASSLAGGNNEQFF
>TRBV5-4|.|.|13|TRBJ2-5
TGTGCCAGCAGCCTGAGAGGGCAAGAGACCCAGTACTTC
CASSLRGQETQYF
>TRBV2|.|.|14|TRBJ1-5
TGTGCCAGCAAGATCAGTGGAGGCGGGCAGCCCCAGCATTTT
CASKISGGGQPQHF
>TRBV4-1|.|.|15|TRBJ1-4
TGCGCCAGCAGTCAAGGGGCTTCCACAGTTGAAAAACTGTTTTTT
CASSQGASTVEKLFF
>TRBV5-8|.|.|14|TRBJ2-3
TGTGCCAGCAGCTTCAAGACTCGCACAGATACGCAGTATTTT
CASSFKTRTDTQYF
>TRBV19|.|.|14|TRBJ1-4
TGTGCCAGTAGTATCGTGGTAGAAAGTGAAAAACTGTTTTTT
CASSIVVESEKLFF
>TRBV18|.|TRBD1|16|TRBJ2-7
TGTGCCAGCTCACCTAGACCGGGACAGACCTCCTACGAGCAGTACTTC
CASSPRPGQTSYEQYF
>TRBV7-2|.|TRBD2|15|TRBJ2-1
TGTGCCAGCACCCAAGCGGGGGGGCCGTACAATGAGCAGTTCTTC
CASTQAGGPYNEQFF
>TRBV5-3|.|.|11|TRBJ2-2
TGTGCCAGAAGCTGGAGTGGGGAGCTGTTTTTT
CARSWSGELFF
>TRBV19|.|.|15|TRBJ1-3
TGTGCCAGTAGTATAGGCAGGGCGGCTGGAAACACCATATATTTT
CASSIGRAAGNTIYF
>TRBV7-8|.|TRBD1|15|TRBJ2-5
TGTGCCAGCAGAGACCGACAGGGCTGGGGAGAGACCCAGTACTTC
CASRDRQGWGETQYF
>TRBV7-8|few|.|15|TRBJ1-4
TGTGCCAGCAGCTCCGATCCTAGACCGGATGAAAAACTGTTTTTT
CASSSDPRPDEKLFF
>TRBV5-6|.|.|16|TRBJ2-7
TGTGCCAGCAGCTTGGAGGGCCCACTTCCTACCTACGAGCAGTACTTC
CASSLEGPLPTYEQYF
>TRBV18|.|.|12|TRBJ1-1
TGTGCCAGCTCACGGCCAAACACTGAAGCTTTCTTT
CASSRPNTEAFF
>TRBV29-1|.|.|10|TRBJ2-3
TGCAGCACATCCACAGATACGCAGTATTTT
CSTSTDTQYF
>TRBV6-1|.|.|13|TRBJ1-6
TGTGCCGCGGAGAGGACTAATAATTCACCCCTCCACTTT
CAAERTNNSPLHF
>TRBV6-5|.|TRBD1|13|TRBJ1-1
TGTGCCAGCAGTTACTCGAGGACAGGGACAGCTTTCTTT
CASSYSRTGTAFF
>TRBV2|few|TRBD1|14|TRBJ2-2
TGTGCCTCAGCCTGGGACAGGGTGGCCGGGGAGCTGTTTTTT
CASAWDRVAGELFF
>TRBV7-2|.|.|14|TRBJ1-6
TGTGCCAGCAGCTGGCCGGGAGATAATTCACCCCTCCACTTT
CASSWPGDNSPLHF
>TRBV20-1|.|.|11|TRBJ1-2
TGCAGTGCTAGTAACGTCTATGGCTACACCTTC
CSASNVYGYTF
>TRBV4-1|.|.|16|TRBJ1-4
TGCGCCAGCAGCCAAGGTACAGGGACAACTAATGAAAAACTGTTTTTT
CASSQGTGTTNEKLFF
>TRBV19|.|.|15|TRBJ1-5
TGTGCCAGTAGTATCGGGGGCTTTAGCAATCAGCCCCAGCATTTT
CASSIGGFSNQPQHF
>TRBV7-9|few|.|12|TRBJ2-7
TGTGCCAGCACCCCAATCGGCTACGAGCAGTACTTC
CASTPIGYEQYF
>TRBV7-9|.|TRBD2|17|TRBJ2-1
TGTGCCAGCAGCTGGCGGGAGGGGCTACGTTCCTACAATGAGCAGTTCTTC
CASSWREGLRSYNEQFF
>TRBV7-6|.|TRBD2|16|TRBJ2-7
TGTGCCAGCAGCCAAGAAGCTAGCGGGGGACCTTACGAGCAGTACTTC
CASSQEASGGPYEQYF
>TRBV2|few|.|12|TRBJ1-1
TGTGCCAGCAGTGAAAGGGGGAGGGTAGCTTTCTTT
CASSERGRVAFF
>TRBV10-3|.|.|16|TRBJ1-1
TGTGCCATCAGTGAGCCCAGAAACGGACTGAACACTGAAGCTTTCTTT
CAISEPRNGLNTEAFF
>TRBV2|once|.|12|TRBJ2-1
TGTGCCAGCAGTCGTCAGGGCTATGAGCAGTTCTTC
CASSRQGYEQFF
>TRBV18|few|.|16|TRBJ2-5
TGTGCCAGCTCACGCGTACTCACAGGCCTGCAAGAGACCCAGTACTTC
CASSRVLTGLQETQYF
>TRBV29-1|.|.|13|TRBJ1-5
TGCAGCGTCGCCGGGGCAGTGAATCAGCCCCAGCATTTT
CSVAGAVNQPQHF